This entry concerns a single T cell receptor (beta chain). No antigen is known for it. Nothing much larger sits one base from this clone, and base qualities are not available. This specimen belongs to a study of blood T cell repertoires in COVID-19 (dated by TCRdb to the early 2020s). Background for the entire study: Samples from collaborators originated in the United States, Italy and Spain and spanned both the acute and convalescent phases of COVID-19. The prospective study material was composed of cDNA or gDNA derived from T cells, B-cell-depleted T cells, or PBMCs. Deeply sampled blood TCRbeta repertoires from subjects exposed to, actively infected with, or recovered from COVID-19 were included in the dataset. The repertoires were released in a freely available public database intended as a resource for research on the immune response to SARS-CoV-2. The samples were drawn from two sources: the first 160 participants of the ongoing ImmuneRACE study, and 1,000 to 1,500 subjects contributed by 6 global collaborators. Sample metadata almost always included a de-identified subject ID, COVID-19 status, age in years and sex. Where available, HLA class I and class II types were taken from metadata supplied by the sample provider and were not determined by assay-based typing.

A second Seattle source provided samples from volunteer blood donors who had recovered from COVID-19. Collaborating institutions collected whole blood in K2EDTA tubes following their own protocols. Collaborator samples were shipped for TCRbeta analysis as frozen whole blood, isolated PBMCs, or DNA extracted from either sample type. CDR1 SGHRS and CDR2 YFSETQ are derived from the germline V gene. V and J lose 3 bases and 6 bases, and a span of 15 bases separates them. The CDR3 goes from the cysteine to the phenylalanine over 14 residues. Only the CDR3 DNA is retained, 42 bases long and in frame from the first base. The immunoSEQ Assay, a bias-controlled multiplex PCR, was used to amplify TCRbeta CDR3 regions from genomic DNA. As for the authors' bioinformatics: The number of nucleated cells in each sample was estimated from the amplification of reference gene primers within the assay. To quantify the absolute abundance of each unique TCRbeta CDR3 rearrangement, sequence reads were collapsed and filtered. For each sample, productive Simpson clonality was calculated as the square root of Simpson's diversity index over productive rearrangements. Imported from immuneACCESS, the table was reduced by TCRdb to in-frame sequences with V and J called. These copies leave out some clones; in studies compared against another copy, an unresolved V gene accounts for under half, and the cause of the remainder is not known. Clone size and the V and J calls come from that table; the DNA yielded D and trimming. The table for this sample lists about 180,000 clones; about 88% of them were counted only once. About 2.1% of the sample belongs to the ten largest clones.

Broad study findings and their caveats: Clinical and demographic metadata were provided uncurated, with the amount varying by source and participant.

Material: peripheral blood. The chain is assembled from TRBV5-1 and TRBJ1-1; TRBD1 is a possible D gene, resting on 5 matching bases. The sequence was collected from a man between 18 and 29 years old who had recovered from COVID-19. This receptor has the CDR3 CASSSDGAGAEAFF. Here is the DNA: TGCGCCAGCAGCTCGGATGGGGCTGGAGCTGAAGCTTTCTTT.